Each of the 11 T cell receptor beta chains below was sequenced from the same sample in a study of blood T cell repertoires in COVID-19. Assay used: immunoSEQ multiplex PCR; TCRdb lists only in-frame clones, some missing. The sample has over 200,000 clones; 88% are singletons. Sequenced material: peripheral blood. The source of these receptors is a human donor in a cohort sampled during active COVID-19.

This clone occurred a few times. The chain is built from TRBV5-4 and TRBJ1-2; D is ambiguous. The CDR3 runs 14 residues. The ends were cut back, 0 bases at V and 0 bases at J, with 6 bases in the middle. Per germline, CDR1 SGHNT and CDR2 YYREEE (reference sequence). CDR3 region: CASSLVAPNYGYTF. CDR3 bases: TGTGCCAGCAGCTTGGTGGCCCCTAACTATGGCTACACCTTC.

This chain joins TRBV27 and TRBJ1-5; weak D call: TRBD1 (6 bases). This CDR3 region has 17 residues. CDR1 and CDR2 (germline): MNHEY, SMNVEV (reference sequence). V lost 3 bases and J 2 bases, leaving 17 bases between the germline ends. CDR3 nucleotide sequence: TGTGCCAGCAGTTTGAGGTGGGGGCAAGGGGGCAATCAGCCCCAGCATTTT. Translation: CASSLRWGQGGNQPQHF.

This chain links TRBV5-1 with TRBJ1-6, with D possibly being TRBD1 (5 bases). The V end lost 0 bases, the J end lost 7 bases, and 11 bases lay between the germline ends. The CDR3 is made up of 15 amino acids. Per the germline V gene, CDR1 is SGHRS and CDR2 is YFSETQ. In DNA, the CDR3 is TGCGCCAGCAGCTTGGAGGGTTACAGGAATTCACCCCTCCACTTT. Residues: CASSLEGYRNSPLHF. Variable domain in full (rest from reference TRBV5-1 and TRBJ1-6): KAGVTQTPRYLIKTRGQQVTLSCSPISGHRSVSWYQQTPGQGLQFLFEYFSETQRNKGNFPGRFSGRQFSNSRSEMNVSTLELGDSALYLCASSLEGYRNSPLHFGNGTRLTVT.

This chain joins TRBV10-3 and TRBJ1-2; weak D call: TRBD1 (6 bases). Trimming took off 2 bases at V and 12 bases at J, with 16 bases between the two ends. CDR1 is ENHRY, CDR2 SYGVKD, per germline. This CDR3 contains 13 residues. As DNA, the CDR3 is TGTGCCATCAGTGAGACAGGGTCCCATCGGAACACCTTC. This gives the protein CAISETGSHRNTF.

J is TRBJ1-6 and V is TRBV19; tentative D call: TRBD1 (6 bases). This CDR3 region has 14 residues. The germline V and J ends were trimmed by 3 bases and 6 bases, with 9 bases remaining between them. Per germline, CDR1 LNHDA and CDR2 SQIVND (reference sequence). CDR3 loop: CASSIGQTNSPLHF. Written as DNA, the CDR3 is TGTGCCAGTAGTATTGGACAGACTAATTCACCCCTCCACTTT.

The CDR3 region is CASSFRGRAYEQYF. In DNA form, the CDR3 reads TGTGCCAGCAGTTTCAGGGGGCGCGCCTACGAGCAGTACTTC. This chain joins TRBV28 and TRBJ2-7; 8 nucleotides align to TRBD1. V lost 3 bases, J lost 2 bases, and 3 bases stayed unmatched. Looked up from germline, CDR1 is MDHEN and CDR2 is SYDVKM. The CDR3 has 14 amino acids. The full variable domain, rest sourced from reference TRBV28 and TRBJ2-7, is DVKVTQSSRYLVKRTGEKVFLECVQDMDHENMFWYRQDPGLGLRLIYFSYDVKMKEKGDIPEGYSVSREKKERFSLILESASTNQTSMYLCASSFRGRAYEQYFGPGTRLTVT.

The chain joins TRBV14 to TRBJ2-7; TRBD1 might be the D (5 bases). Germline lookup yields CDR1 SGHDN and CDR2 FVKESK. The CDR3 spans 13 residues. V lost 2 bases and J 2 bases, leaving 7 bases between the germline ends. The CDR3 DNA reads as TGTGCCAGCAGCCAAACAGGAACCTACGAGCAGTACTTC. Translated: CASSQTGTYEQYF.

This clone was found once. V and J are TRBV27 and TRBJ2-1; D perhaps matches TRBD2 (6 bases). The CDR3 is 11 amino acids. V was pared by 6 bases and J by 12 bases, with 12 bases between. Germline CDR1 and CDR2: MNHEY and SMNVEV (reference sequence). CDR3: CASRTPGLQFF. For the CDR3, the DNA is TGTGCCAGCAGAACTCCGGGACTGCAGTTCTTC.

The chain links TRBV29-1 to TRBJ2-1; D not resolved. Germline-derived CDR1 and CDR2 are SQVTM and ANQGSEA. The CDR3 runs to 11 residues. With 5 bases removed from V and 5 bases from J, the gap between germline ends came to 7 bases. CDR3 bases: TGCAGCGTTTTACGGGACAATGAGCAGTTCTTC. Protein: CSVLRDNEQFF.

The chain recombines TRBV5-1 with TRBJ2-6, with 9 nucleotides matching TRBD2. V dropped 4 bases and J dropped 1; count of bases not matched to a gene: 6. The CDR3 has 17 amino acids. The germline V gene has CDR1 SGHRS and CDR2 YFSETQ. DNA for the CDR3: TGCGCCAGCAGCCGCGCTAGCGGGGTATCTGGGGCCAACGTCCTGACTTTC. It is translated as CASSRASGVSGANVLTF.

The chain joins TRBV7-8 to TRBJ1-2, with D perhaps TRBD1 (6 bases). The CDR3 runs to 16 residues. Germline CDR1 and CDR2: SGHVS and FQNEAQ. With 5 bases removed from V and 0 bases from J, the gap between germline ends came to 16 bases. In DNA form, the CDR3 reads TGTGCCAGCAGCATACCACAGGGAACAGCTAACTATGGCTACACCTTC. It codes for CASSIPQGTANYGYTF.